This TCR beta chain was documented in a study of shared clonotypes between healthy human individuals. Study background: Three plates were used per donor for CD4 naive, three for CD4 memory, two for CD8 naive and one for CD8 memory.

Worth noting for this clone: Its antigen is unidentified.

Clones were read by immunoSEQ multiplex PCR, and TCRdb kept only the in-frame ones, dropping some. The sample lists over 1.5 million clones, around 98% occurring once. Points from the study as a whole: Specimens sampled were limited to blood, with tissue repertoires likely differing.

V gave up 6 bases and J gave up 0 bases; unmatched junction bases: 15. The CDR3 contains 18 residues. Germline CDR1 reads LNHDA; CDR2 reads SQIVND (reference sequence). The sequence came from a man aged 25 to 40 in good health. V and J are TRBV19 and TRBJ2-3; the match to TRBD2 covers 7 bases. The sequencing input was naive CD4+ T cells sorted from blood. The subset here: CD45RA+ positively selected. This CDR3 is CASSGGLQLPSSTDTQYF. The CDR3 DNA follows: TGTGCCAGTAGCGGGGGACTACAATTACCCTCTAGCACAGATACGCAGTATTTT.